This TCR beta chain comes out of a study of cytomegalovirus exposure and HLA in healthy donors. Findings of the study overall: A link between a missense DCLRE1C variant and TCR beta V- and J-gene trimming emerged from a later analysis.

About this clone: The target antigen is unknown.

It was with 60 Vbeta and 13 Jbeta primers that the PCR ran. Sequenced by immunoSEQ multiplex PCR; TCRdb stores in-frame clones only, minus some. Of approximately 150,000 clones listed, roughly 79% are singletons. This CDR3 is 15 amino acids long. Germline lookup yields CDR1 MDHEN and CDR2 SYDVKM. Germline trimming cut 3 bases from V and 5 bases from J; bases unmatched to any gene: 9. The V gene is TRBV28, the J gene TRBJ2-7; TRBD1 agrees at 8 bases. This receptor was obtained from a man between 18 and 35 years old in good health and CMV-seropositive. The sample taken for sequencing was PBMCs. The CDR3 region is CASSFRGRFPNEQYF. In nucleotides, the CDR3 is TGTGCCAGCAGTTTCAGGGGGCGTTTTCCCAACGAGCAGTACTTC.